This entry lists 13 T cell receptor beta chains sequenced from one sample in a study of PD-L1 blockade in urothelial cancer. Time point defined: pretreatment peripheral blood. Libraries were prepared by immunoSEQ multiplex PCR; TCRdb keeps only in-frame clonotypes and omits some of them. The sample has about 47,000 clones, around 84% seen once; the top ten hold under 20%. The starting material was PBMCs, obtained around atezolizumab (anti-PD-L1) treatment. These receptors came from a man in his 60s with urothelial cancer.

Comments on this clone: In the same sample, other DNA sequences code for this CDR3. The genes are TRBV5-1 and TRBJ1-1, with 8 bases fitting TRBD1. From germline, CDR1 is SGHRS and CDR2 YFSETQ. The CDR3 is 16 residues long. Trimming removed 4 bases from V and 1 base from J; junction bases left unmatched: 9. CDR3 nucleotides: TGCGCCAGCAGCCCCGGACAGGGTGGAGGGAACACTGAAGCTTTCTTT. Its translation: CASSPGQGGGNTEAFF.

The rearrangement links TRBV2 to TRBJ1-6, with 7 bases lining up with TRBD1. CDR1 and CDR2 (germline): SNHLY, FYNNEI. CDR3 length: 16 amino acids. V shed 3 bases and J 7 bases; nucleotides not matched to a gene: 9. The CDR3 protein is CASSDRGTGVNSPLHF. The DNA for the CDR3 is TGTGCCAGCAGTGACAGGGGGACGGGAGTAAATTCACCCCTCCACTTT. The whole variable domain, remainder taken from reference TRBV2 and TRBJ1-6, is EPEVTQTPSHQVTQMGQEVILRCVPISNHLYFYWYRQILGQKVEFLVSFYNNEISEKSEIFDDQFSVERPDGSNFTLKIRSTKLEDSAMYFCASSDRGTGVNSPLHFGNGTRLTVT.

V usage is TRBV11-3 and J usage is TRBJ1-5; a weak D match, TRBD1 (6 bases). The CDR3 length is 20 residues. Germline V gene lookup returns CDR1 SGHNT and CDR2 YENEEA. Trimming removed 0 bases at V and 0 bases at J, with 21 bases between. The CDR3 spells CASSLDEQGRGGNSNQPQHF. In DNA, the CDR3 is TGTGCCAGCAGCTTAGATGAGCAGGGGCGAGGAGGAAATAGCAATCAGCCCCAGCATTTT.

The chain couples TRBV2 to TRBJ1-2, with 7 bases aligning to TRBD1. The CDR3 is 15 residues long. Germline V gene data show CDR1 as SNHLY and CDR2 as FYNNEI. V dropped 6 bases and J dropped 2; count of bases not matched to a gene: 9. CDR3 residues: CASSDTGQTNYGYTF. In DNA, the CDR3 is TGTGCCAGCAGCGATACGGGACAGACAAACTATGGCTACACCTTC.

This clone was found a few times. The chain couples TRBV27 to TRBJ2-1; 10 positions agree with TRBD2. The germline gives CDR1 MNHEY, CDR2 SMNVEV (reference sequence). This CDR3 has 17 residues. J was trimmed by 9 bases and V by 0 bases; bases with no gene match: 11. The CDR3 protein is CASSLSQRGGTLSEQFF. For the CDR3, the DNA is TGTGCCAGCAGTTTATCCCAGCGGGGGGGGACCCTAAGTGAGCAGTTCTTC.

The chain employs TRBV6-5 and TRBJ2-3; D is possibly TRBD2 (5 bases). Trimming pared 2 bases from V and 5 bases from J, leaving 17 bases between. Germline loops: CDR1 MNHEY, CDR2 SVGAGI. The CDR3 extends over 16 amino acids. The CDR3, as DNA: TGTGCCAGCAGTTACGCCCCGGGGATTCCCGAAGATACGCAGTATTTT. This codes for CASSYAPGIPEDTQYF.

The chain employs TRBV5-6 and TRBJ2-7, with D perhaps TRBD2 (5 bases). The V end was cut by 2 bases, the J end by 1 base, with 10 bases between. This CDR3 comprises 14 residues. Looked up from germline, CDR1 is SGHDT and CDR2 is YYEEEE. In DNA form, the CDR3 reads TGTGCCAGCAGCTTTTACGGGGTGTCCTACGAGCAGTACTTC. It specifies CASSFYGVSYEQYF.

The chain combines TRBV6-1 with TRBJ1-5; 8 positions match TRBD1. This CDR3 has 15 residues. The V and J ends lost 11 bases and 3 bases, in that order; junction bases with no gene match: 12. Germline V CDR1 and CDR2: MNHNS, SASEGT. The CDR3 loop is CAVITGTGDNQPQHF. CDR3 in DNA: TGTGCCGTAATAACCGGGACAGGAGACAATCAGCCCCAGCATTTT.

This clone came up a few times. This rearrangement joins TRBV11-2 to TRBJ2-7; 11 bases match TRBD2. The CDR3 is made up of 15 amino acids. V dropped 4 bases and J dropped 2; count of bases not matched to a gene: 4. The germline V gene has CDR1 SGHAT and CDR2 FQNNGV. In nucleotides, the CDR3 is TGTGCCAGCAGCTCGGTAGCGGGAGGGGCCTACGAGCAGTACTTC. Amino acids: CASSSVAGGAYEQYF. Together with reference TRBV11-2 and TRBJ2-7, the CDR3 gives the full variable domain: EAGVAQSPRYKIIEKRQSVAFWCNPISGHATLYWYQQILGQGPKLLIQFQNNGVVDDSQLPKDRFSAERLKGVDSTLKIQPAKLEDSAVYLCASSSVAGGAYEQYFGPGTRLTVT.

This chain connects TRBV2 to TRBJ2-3, with TRBD2 matching over 8 bases. V trimming: 4 bases; J trimming: 1 base; junction bases outside the gene matches: 13. CDR1 and CDR2 (germline): SNHLY, FYNNEI. The CDR3 totals 18 residues. The CDR3 region has the DNA TGTGCCAGCAGTGTAGCAAGCGGGAGAGGAGTCGGCACAGATACGCAGTATTTT. Protein sequence: CASSVASGRGVGTDTQYF.

The chain couples TRBV4-1 to TRBJ2-2, with 7 positions matching TRBD1. J lost 0 bases, V lost 1 base, and 8 bases had no gene match. This CDR3 comprises 18 residues. Germline-derived CDR1 and CDR2 are MGHRA and YSYEKL. CDR3 sequence (DNA): TGCGCCAGCAGCCAAGTAGAGATAACAGGGGCGAACACCGGGGAGCTGTTTTTT. Translated, it gives CASSQVEITGANTGELFF.

This chain connects TRBV7-8 to TRBJ2-7, with TRBD2 identical over 12 bases. This CDR3 contains 18 residues. The J segment lost 0 bases and the V segment lost 1 base, leaving 7 bases of the junction unmatched. Germline CDR1 is SGHVS and CDR2 is FQNEAQ. CDR3 DNA: TGTGCCAGCAGCTTAGTCCCTAGCGGGGGGGGATCCTCCTACGAGCAGTACTTC. Translated, it gives CASSLVPSGGGSSYEQYF.

The chain carries TRBV11-2 and TRBJ2-1; TRBD1 might be the D (6 bases). Deletions cut 5 bases from V and 0 bases from J, with 17 bases between. The CDR3 is 17 amino acids. Germline lookup yields CDR1 SGHAT and CDR2 FQNNGV. The CDR3 DNA sequence: TGTGCCAGCAGCGGTCCGGGACACAGATTCTCCTACAATGAGCAGTTCTTC. Amino acids: CASSGPGHRFSYNEQFF.